The sample holds a few counts of the clone carrying this T cell receptor beta chain. Its antigen is still unknown. Here immunoSEQ multiplex PCR was the method, and the copy in TCRdb shows in-frame clones only, minus some. The repertoire holds around 200,000 clones, with around 88% as singletons. The data were taken from a study of T cell responses to AZD1222 COVID-19 vaccine. The study, taken as a whole, reports: Repertoires were sampled only after the peak T cell response. Receipt of two AZD1222 doses was followed by a rise in Spike-specific TCR breadth and depth.

This CDR3 is 14 amino acids long. Per the germline V gene, CDR1 is SNHLY and CDR2 is FYNNEI. Trimming removed 8 bases from V and 8 bases from J, with 16 bases in between. The receptor comes from an adult in good health. The chain employs TRBV2 and TRBJ1-6, with D possibly TRBD1 on 5 matching bases. The sample here was peripheral blood, taken on day 0 of AZD1222 vaccination. The CDR3 sequence is CASAPGVGYSPLHF. The CDR3 region has the DNA TGTGCCAGCGCCCCGGGGGTGGGCTATTCACCCCTCCACTTT.